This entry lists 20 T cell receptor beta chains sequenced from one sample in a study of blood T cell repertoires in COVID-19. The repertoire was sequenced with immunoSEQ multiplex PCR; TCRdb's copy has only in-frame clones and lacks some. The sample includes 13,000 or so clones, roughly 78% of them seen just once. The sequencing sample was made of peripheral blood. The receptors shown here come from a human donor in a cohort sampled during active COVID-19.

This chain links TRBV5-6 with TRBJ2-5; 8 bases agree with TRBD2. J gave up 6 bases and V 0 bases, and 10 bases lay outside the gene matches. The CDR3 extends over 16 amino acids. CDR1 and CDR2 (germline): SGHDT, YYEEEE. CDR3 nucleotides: TGTGCCAGCAGCTTGGTTAGTAGCGGGGAGCTGAAGACCCAGTACTTC. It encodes CASSLVSSGELKTQYF.

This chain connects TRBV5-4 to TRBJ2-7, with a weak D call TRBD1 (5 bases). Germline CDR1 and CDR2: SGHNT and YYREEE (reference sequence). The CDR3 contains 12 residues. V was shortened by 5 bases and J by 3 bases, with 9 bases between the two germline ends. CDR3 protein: CASSSGFYEQYF. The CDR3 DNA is TGTGCCAGCAGTTCAGGGTTCTACGAGCAGTACTTC.

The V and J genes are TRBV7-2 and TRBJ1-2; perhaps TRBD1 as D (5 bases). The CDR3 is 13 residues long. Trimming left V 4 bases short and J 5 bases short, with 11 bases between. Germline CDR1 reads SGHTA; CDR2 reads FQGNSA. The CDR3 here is CASSSGLGYGYTF. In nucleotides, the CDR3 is TGTGCCAGCAGCTCGGGACTGGGATATGGCTACACCTTC.

CDR3 coding DNA: TGCGCCAGCAGCTTGGGACTAGCGGGGGTCTTTAGCACAGATACGCAGTATTTT. It specifies CASSLGLAGVFSTDTQYF. This chain joins TRBV5-1 and TRBJ2-3; 12 bases are shared with TRBD2. Trimming cost V 0 bases and J 0 bases; bases outside gene matches: 5. This CDR3 is built from 18 residues. Germline-derived CDR1 and CDR2 are SGHRS and YFSETQ.

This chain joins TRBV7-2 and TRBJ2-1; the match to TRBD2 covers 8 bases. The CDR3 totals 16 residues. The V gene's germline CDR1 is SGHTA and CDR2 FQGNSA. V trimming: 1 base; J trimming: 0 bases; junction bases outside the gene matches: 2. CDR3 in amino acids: CASSLGRGASYNEQFF. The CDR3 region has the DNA TGTGCCAGCAGCTTAGGGCGGGGGGCCTCCTACAATGAGCAGTTCTTC.

Written as DNA, the CDR3 is TGCGCCAGCAGCGTAGCGGGGGGCCAAGAGACCCAGTACTTC. Amino acid sequence: CASSVAGGQETQYF. The chain carries TRBV5-1 and TRBJ2-5; the match to TRBD2 covers 10 bases. Germline V CDR1 and CDR2: SGHRS, YFSETQ. The CDR3 contains 14 residues. J gave up 1 base and V 4 bases, and 1 base lay outside the gene matches.

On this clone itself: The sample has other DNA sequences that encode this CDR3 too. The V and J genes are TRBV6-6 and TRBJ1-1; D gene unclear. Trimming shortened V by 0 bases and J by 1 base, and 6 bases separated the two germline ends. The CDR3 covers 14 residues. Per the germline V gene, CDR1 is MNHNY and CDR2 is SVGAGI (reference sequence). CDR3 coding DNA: TGTGCCAGCAGTTACTCTGCGGGGAACACTGAAGCTTTCTTT. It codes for CASSYSAGNTEAFF.

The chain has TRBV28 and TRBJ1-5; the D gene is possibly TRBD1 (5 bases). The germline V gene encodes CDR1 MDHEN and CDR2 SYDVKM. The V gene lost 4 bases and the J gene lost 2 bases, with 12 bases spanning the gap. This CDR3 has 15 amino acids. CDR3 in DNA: TGTGCCAGCAGTTACGGCGGGGCGGGCAATCAGCCCCAGCATTTT. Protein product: CASSYGGAGNQPQHF. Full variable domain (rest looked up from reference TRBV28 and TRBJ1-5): DVKVTQSSRYLVKRTGEKVFLECVQDMDHENMFWYRQDPGLGLRLIYFSYDVKMKEKGDIPEGYSVSREKKERFSLILESASTNQTSMYLCASSYGGAGNQPQHFGDGTRLSIL.

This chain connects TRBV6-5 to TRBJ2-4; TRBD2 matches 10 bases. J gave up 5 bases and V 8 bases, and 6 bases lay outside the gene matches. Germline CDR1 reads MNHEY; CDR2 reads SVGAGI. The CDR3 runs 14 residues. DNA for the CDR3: TGTGCCAGCTCAAGACTAGCGGGCCAAAACATTCAGTACTTC. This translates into CASSRLAGQNIQYF.

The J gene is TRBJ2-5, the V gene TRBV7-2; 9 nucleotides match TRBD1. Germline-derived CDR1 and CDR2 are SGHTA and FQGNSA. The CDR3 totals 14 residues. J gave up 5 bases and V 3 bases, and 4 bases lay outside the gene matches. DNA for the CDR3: TGTGCCAGCAGCTTGAACAGGGGGCGGGAGACCCAGTACTTC. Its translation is CASSLNRGRETQYF.

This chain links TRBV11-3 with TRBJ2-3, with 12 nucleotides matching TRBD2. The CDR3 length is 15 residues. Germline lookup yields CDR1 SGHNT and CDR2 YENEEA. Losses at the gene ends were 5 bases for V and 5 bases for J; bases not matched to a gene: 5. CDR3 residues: CASSRTSGVGDTQYF. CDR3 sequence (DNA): TGTGCCAGCAGCAGGACTAGCGGGGTCGGAGATACGCAGTATTTT.

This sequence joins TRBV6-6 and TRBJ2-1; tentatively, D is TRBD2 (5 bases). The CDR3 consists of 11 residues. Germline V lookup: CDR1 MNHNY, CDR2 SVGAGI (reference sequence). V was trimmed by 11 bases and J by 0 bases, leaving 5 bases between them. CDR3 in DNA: TGTGCCGGGAGCTCCTACAATGAGCAGTTCTTC. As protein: CAGSSYNEQFF.

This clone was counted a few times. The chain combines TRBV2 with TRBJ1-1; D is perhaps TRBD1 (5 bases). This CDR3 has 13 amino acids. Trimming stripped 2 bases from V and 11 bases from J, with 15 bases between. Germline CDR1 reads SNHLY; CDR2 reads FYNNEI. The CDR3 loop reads CASSENTGGVAFF. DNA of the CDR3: TGTGCCAGCAGTGAAAATACAGGCGGGGTTGCTTTCTTT.

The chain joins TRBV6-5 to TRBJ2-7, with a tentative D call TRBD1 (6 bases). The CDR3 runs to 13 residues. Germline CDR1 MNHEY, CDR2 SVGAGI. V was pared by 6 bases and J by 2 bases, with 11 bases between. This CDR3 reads CASSRDTTYEQYF. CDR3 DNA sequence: TGTGCCAGCAGCCGGGACACTACCTACGAGCAGTACTTC.

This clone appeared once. The CDR3 DNA is TGTGCCAGCAGTTTTTTCTCAGGGCCACCCCTCCACTTT. It translates to CASSFFSGPPLHF. This chain joins TRBV27 and TRBJ1-6; a weak D match, TRBD1 (5 bases). The length of the CDR3 is 13 residues. The germline CDR1 and CDR2 sequences are MNHEY and SMNVEV (reference sequence). The V end was cut by 3 bases, the J end by 11 bases, with 11 bases between.

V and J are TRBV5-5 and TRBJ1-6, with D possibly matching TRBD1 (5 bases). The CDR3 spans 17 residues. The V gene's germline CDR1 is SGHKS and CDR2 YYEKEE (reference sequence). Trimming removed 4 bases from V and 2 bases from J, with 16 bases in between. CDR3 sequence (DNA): TGTGCCAGCAGCCGGGGGTCCGGGGGTGCCTATAATTCACCCCTCCACTTT. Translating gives CASSRGSGGAYNSPLHF.

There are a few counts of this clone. This CDR3 is CASSQEQDQPQHF. For the CDR3, the DNA is TGCGCCAGCAGCCAAGAACAGGATCAGCCCCAGCATTTT. The chain is built from TRBV4-3 and TRBJ1-5, with D possibly being TRBD1 (5 bases). V was clipped by 0 bases and J by 5 bases, with 5 bases between them. The CDR3 has 13 residues. Germline-derived CDR1 and CDR2 are LGHNA and YSLEER.

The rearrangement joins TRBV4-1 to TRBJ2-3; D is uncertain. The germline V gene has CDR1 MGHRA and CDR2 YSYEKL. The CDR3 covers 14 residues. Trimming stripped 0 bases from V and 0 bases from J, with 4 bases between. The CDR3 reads CASSQDRSTDTQYF. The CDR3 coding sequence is TGCGCCAGCAGCCAAGACCGTAGCACAGATACGCAGTATTTT.

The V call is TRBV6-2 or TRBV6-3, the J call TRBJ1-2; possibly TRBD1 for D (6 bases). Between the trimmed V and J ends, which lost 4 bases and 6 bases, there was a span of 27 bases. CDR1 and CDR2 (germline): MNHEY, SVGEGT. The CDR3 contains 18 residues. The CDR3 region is CASSSGQTSPGIKDGYTF. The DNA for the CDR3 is TGTGCCAGCAGTTCTGGACAGACTTCACCAGGCATTAAAGATGGCTACACCTTC.

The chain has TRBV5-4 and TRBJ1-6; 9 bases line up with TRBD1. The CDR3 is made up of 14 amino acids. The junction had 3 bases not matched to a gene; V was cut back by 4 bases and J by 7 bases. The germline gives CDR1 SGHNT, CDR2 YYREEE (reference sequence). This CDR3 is CASSRDRVNSPLHF. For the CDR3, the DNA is TGTGCCAGCAGCCGGGACAGGGTGAATTCACCCCTCCACTTT.